The source of this T cell receptor (beta chain) is a study of regulatory T cells in long-lasting Graves disease. Notes on the study in general: Owing to a sample size that was small, accuracy may have been reduced. Persistent disease preferred TRBV28, TRBJ1-2 and TRBJ2-5; new disease, TRBV20-1 and TRBJ2-1.

This CDR3 spans 15 amino acids. Germline V gene sequence: CDR1 DFQATT, CDR2 SNEGSKA (reference sequence). Trimming removed 0 bases at V and 5 bases at J, with 15 bases between. This clonotype was counted at least ten times. Its cognate antigen is unknown. Building the TCR beta libraries relied on iRepertoire HTBI primers, and CDR3 regions underwent Arm-PCR. TCRdb reprocessed the multiplex PCR reads with MiXCR, giving one entry per CDR3 protein. Of 350,000 to 400,000 distinct CDR3 sequences listed, around 15% are singletons. As to time point: newly diagnosed GD, antithyroid drugs for less than 3 months. Preparation of the TCR library used RNA extracted from PBMCs. Graves' disease diagnosis relied on American Thyroid Association guidelines.

The receptor was isolated from a female donor with Graves disease. The gene calls are TRBV20-1 and TRBJ2-3; D ambiguous. Sequencing was performed on peripheral blood mononuclear cells (PBMCs), taken at new diagnosis, from a patient treated with antithyroid drugs. The DNA of the CDR3 is TGCAGTGCTAGAGATAGGTTAGCAGGTGTAGATACGCAGTATTTT. This codes for CSARDRLAGVDTQYF.